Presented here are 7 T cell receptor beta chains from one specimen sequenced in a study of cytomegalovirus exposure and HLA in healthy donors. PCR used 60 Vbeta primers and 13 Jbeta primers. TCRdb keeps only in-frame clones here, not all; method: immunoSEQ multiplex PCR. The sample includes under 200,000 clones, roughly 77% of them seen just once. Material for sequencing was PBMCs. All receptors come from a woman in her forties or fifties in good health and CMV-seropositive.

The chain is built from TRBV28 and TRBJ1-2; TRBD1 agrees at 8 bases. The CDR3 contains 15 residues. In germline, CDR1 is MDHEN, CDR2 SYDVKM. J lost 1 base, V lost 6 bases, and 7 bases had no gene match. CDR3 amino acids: CASSLTGGNNYGYTF. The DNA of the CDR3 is TGTGCCAGCAGCCTTACAGGGGGAAATAACTATGGCTACACCTTC.

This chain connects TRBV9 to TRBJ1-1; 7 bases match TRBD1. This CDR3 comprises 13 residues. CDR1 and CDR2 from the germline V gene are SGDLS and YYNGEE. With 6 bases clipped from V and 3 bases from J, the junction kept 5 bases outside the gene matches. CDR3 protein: CASTPGGHTEAFF. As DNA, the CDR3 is TGTGCCAGCACTCCAGGGGGGCACACTGAAGCTTTCTTT.

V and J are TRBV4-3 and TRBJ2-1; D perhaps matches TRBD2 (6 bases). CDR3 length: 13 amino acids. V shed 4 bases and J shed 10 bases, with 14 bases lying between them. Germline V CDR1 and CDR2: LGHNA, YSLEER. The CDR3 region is CASSRGVLSEQFF. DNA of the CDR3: TGCGCCAGCAGCCGCGGGGTGCTTTCCGAGCAGTTCTTC.

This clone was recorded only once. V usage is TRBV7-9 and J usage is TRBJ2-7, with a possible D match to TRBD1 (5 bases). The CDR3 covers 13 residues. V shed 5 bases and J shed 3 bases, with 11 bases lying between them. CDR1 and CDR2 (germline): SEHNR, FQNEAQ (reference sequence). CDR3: CASSQDSYYEQYF. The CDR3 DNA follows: TGTGCCAGCAGCCAAGACAGTTACTACGAGCAGTACTTC.

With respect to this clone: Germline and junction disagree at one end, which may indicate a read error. The CDR3 here is CSSSSATGGAEAFF. In DNA, the CDR3 is TGTTCCAGCAGCTCTGCCACCGGGGGGGCTGAAGCTTTCTTT. This sequence joins TRBV7-9 and TRBJ1-1, with a weak D call TRBD1 (5 bases). Germline CDR1 and CDR2: SEHNR and FQNEAQ (reference sequence). This CDR3 comprises 14 residues.

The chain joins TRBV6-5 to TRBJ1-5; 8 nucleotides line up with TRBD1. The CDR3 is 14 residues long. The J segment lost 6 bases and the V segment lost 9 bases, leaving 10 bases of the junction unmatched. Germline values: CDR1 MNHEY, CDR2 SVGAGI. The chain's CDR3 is CASASSGGGQPQHF. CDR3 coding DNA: TGTGCCAGTGCCTCCTCAGGGGGCGGTCAGCCCCAGCATTTT.

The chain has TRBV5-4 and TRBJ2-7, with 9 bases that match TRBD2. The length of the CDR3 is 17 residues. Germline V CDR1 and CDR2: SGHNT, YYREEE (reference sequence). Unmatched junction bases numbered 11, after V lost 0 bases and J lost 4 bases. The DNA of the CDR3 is TGTGCCAGCAGCTTGGGGTACGGCGGGAGGGCCTCGTACGAGCAGTACTTC. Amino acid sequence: CASSLGYGGRASYEQYF.